The next 30 T cell receptor beta chains were all read from a single sample in a study of identical twins. TCRdb recomputed calls from the 5' RACE reads with MiXCR, one row per CDR3 protein. The sample has 450,000 to 500,000 distinct CDR3 sequences, approximately 14% seen once. The sample also formed part of further work on yellow fever vaccine responses in identical twins.

Source material: CD4+ T cells sorted from blood. These receptors originate from a young woman in good health.

This clonotype was observed a few times. The genes are TRBV21-1 and TRBJ2-5; the listed D gene, TRBD1, was not tested against the DNA. TRBV21-1 represents a pseudogene. The CDR3 length is 16 residues. CDR3 residues: CASSKGCGTGQETQYF. The CDR3 DNA is TGTGCCAGCAGCAAAGGGTGCGGGACAGGACAAGAGACCCAGTACTTC.

This clonotype was detected only a few times. The J gene is TRBJ1-1, the V gene TRBV29-1; no definite D call. The V gene lost 6 bases and the J gene lost 3 bases, with 11 bases spanning the gap. From germline, CDR1 is SQVTM and CDR2 ANQGSEA. The length of the CDR3 is 12 residues. CDR3 coding DNA: TGCAGCGTGATACTTGAGTACACTGAAGCTTTCTTT. It specifies CSVILEYTEAFF.

The V gene is TRBV2, the J gene TRBJ2-1; the D is unclear. The CDR3 consists of 14 residues. V lost 4 bases and J lost 5, with 12 bases in between. From germline, CDR1 is SNHLY and CDR2 FYNNEI. As DNA, the CDR3 is TGTGCCAGCAGTGCGTCGCCGGCTAACAATGAGCAGTTCTTC. Protein: CASSASPANNEQFF.

This clonotype showed up just a few times. This rearrangement joins TRBV6-5 to TRBJ2-2; D gene ambiguous. The length of the CDR3 is 12 residues. The V gene lost 6 bases and the J gene lost 4 bases, with 6 bases spanning the gap. Germline CDR1 and CDR2: MNHEY and SVGAGI. The CDR3 DNA follows: TGTGCCAGCAGAGGCCGCACCGGGGAGCTGTTTTTT. This gives the protein CASRGRTGELFF.

There are a few counts of this clonotype. The rearrangement joins TRBV7-3 to TRBJ2-5; 7 positions agree with TRBD2. The CDR3 runs to 15 residues. CDR1 and CDR2 from the germline V gene are SGHTA and FQGTGA. Trimming at V came to 5 bases and at J to 2 bases, leaving 8 bases not matched to a gene. The CDR3 region has the DNA TGTGCCAGCAGCCCTGGGTCTAGCGGACAAGAGACCCAGTACTTC. This encodes CASSPGSSGQETQYF.

In its sample, this clonotype was seen many times. This sequence joins TRBV7-8 and TRBJ2-1; 9 bases map to TRBD1. From germline, CDR1 is SGHVS and CDR2 FQNEAQ. Trimming removed 5 bases from V and 2 bases from J; junction bases left unmatched: 7. This CDR3 has 16 amino acids. In nucleotides, the CDR3 is TGTGCCAGCAGCCCCCGGACAGGGGTCGCCTACAATGAGCAGTTCTTC. Amino acid sequence: CASSPRTGVAYNEQFF.

This clonotype was seen repeatedly, ten times or more. V gene TRBV12-3 or TRBV12-4 combines with J gene TRBJ1-1; D is unclear. The V end lost 5 bases, the J end lost 4 bases, and 14 bases lay between the germline ends. The CDR3 runs to 14 residues. The CDR3 loop is CASSMGGLITEAFF. The CDR3 bases are TGTGCCAGCAGTATGGGTGGACTTATCACTGAAGCTTTCTTT.

V usage is TRBV4-2 and J usage is TRBJ2-1, with D possibly being TRBD1 (6 bases). This CDR3 spans 18 amino acids. The ends were cut back, 0 bases at V and 6 bases at J, with 21 bases in the middle. From germline, CDR1 is LGHNA and CDR2 YNFKEQ. CDR3 in DNA: TGTGCCAGCAGCCAAGAGGTTGTACGCGGGTGGGGGCCCAATGAGCAGTTCTTC. This gives the protein CASSQEVVRGWGPNEQFF.

The chain recombines TRBV20-1 with TRBJ2-5; D remains ambiguous. Germline V gene data show CDR1 as DFQATT and CDR2 as SNEGSKA (reference sequence). The germline V and J ends were trimmed by 5 bases and 1 base, with 5 bases remaining between them. The CDR3 has 11 residues. DNA for the CDR3: TGCAGTGCTCGGCGCCAAGAGACCCAGTACTTC. Translating gives CSARRQETQYF.

The chain recombines TRBV5-1 with TRBJ2-5, with 9 bases fitting TRBD2. CDR3 length: 16 amino acids. Germline lookup yields CDR1 SGHRS and CDR2 YFSETQ. After removal of 4 bases from V and 4 bases from J, the junction contained 11 bases not matched to a gene. CDR3 protein: CASSTGTSFWSETQYF. CDR3 nucleotide sequence: TGCGCCAGCAGCACCGGGACTAGCTTTTGGTCAGAGACCCAGTACTTC.

The table lists this clonotype with a few counts. The chain employs TRBV18 and TRBJ2-1, with D possibly TRBD2 on 5 matching bases. Germline V lookup: CDR1 KGHSH, CDR2 LQKENI. Trimming removed 2 bases at V and 7 bases at J, with 18 bases between. The CDR3 runs to 16 residues. The CDR3 nucleotides are TGTGCCAGCTCACCAATCTGGGGTGTGAGCGGTAATGAGCAGTTCTTC. Residues: CASSPIWGVSGNEQFF.

The J gene is TRBJ2-7, the V gene TRBV7-3; D is perhaps TRBD2 (5 bases). This CDR3 has 15 residues. The germline V gene encodes CDR1 SGHTA and CDR2 FQGTGA. The germline V and J ends were trimmed by 3 bases and 2 bases, with 14 bases remaining between them. The chain's CDR3 is CASSFDQLVPYEQYF. The CDR3 DNA sequence: TGTGCCAGCAGCTTCGACCAACTAGTTCCCTACGAGCAGTACTTC.

V gene TRBV27 combines with J gene TRBJ1-1; TRBD1 is a possible D gene (5 bases). Trimming took 2 bases from V and 2 from J, leaving 9 bases between them. CDR1 and CDR2 (germline): MNHEY, SMNVEV (reference sequence). There are 14 residues in the CDR3. The chain's CDR3 is CASSLTRDNTEAFF. In DNA form, the CDR3 reads TGTGCCAGCAGTTTAACCAGGGACAACACTGAAGCTTTCTTT.

V usage is TRBV7-2 and J usage is TRBJ2-7; D possibly matches TRBD1 or TRBD2 (5 bases each). The germline V gene encodes CDR1 SGHTA and CDR2 FQGNSA. This CDR3 has 14 residues. V lost 6 bases and J 0 bases, leaving 12 bases between the germline ends. The CDR3 DNA sequence: TGTGCCAGCAGACCTCGGGACGCCTCCTACGAGCAGTACTTC. Residues: CASRPRDASYEQYF.

The chain joins TRBV7-9 to TRBJ1-1, with D possibly matching TRBD1 (6 bases). CDR3 length equals 14 residues. The V and J ends lost 2 bases and 4 bases respectively, with 11 bases between them. The V gene's germline CDR1 is SEHNR and CDR2 FQNEAQ (reference sequence). The CDR3, as DNA: TGTGCCAGCAGCTTACAGGGGACTAGCACTGAAGCTTTCTTT. It is translated as CASSLQGTSTEAFF.

This clonotype was detected only once. The chain carries TRBV20-1 and TRBJ2-1; no reliable D call. The CDR3 has 15 amino acids. Trimming took off 4 bases at V and 4 bases at J, with 17 bases between the two ends. In germline, CDR1 is DFQATT, CDR2 SNEGSKA (reference sequence). In nucleotides, the CDR3 is TGCAGTGCTACTTCTAACATTGACCAGTACAATGAGCAGTTCTTC. This translates into CSATSNIDQYNEQFF.

The V and J genes are TRBV5-1 and TRBJ2-3, with 9 nucleotides matching TRBD2. The CDR3 loop spans 18 amino acids. Trimming at V came to 5 bases and at J to 0 bases, leaving 13 bases not matched to a gene. Germline V gene lookup returns CDR1 SGHRS and CDR2 YFSETQ. The CDR3 reads CASRFLAREGRSTDTQYF. As DNA, the CDR3 is TGCGCCAGCAGATTTTTAGCGCGGGAGGGCCGGAGCACAGATACGCAGTATTTT.

There are many counts of this clonotype. The chain uses TRBV7-8 and TRBJ1-5, with D perhaps matching TRBD1 (5 bases). The CDR3 spans 16 residues. Deletions cut 1 base from V and 2 bases from J, with 12 bases between. Looked up from germline, CDR1 is SGHVS and CDR2 is FQNEAQ. CDR3 loop: CASSLVGGGGNQPQHF. The CDR3 DNA follows: TGTGCCAGCAGCTTAGTGGGTGGGGGAGGCAATCAGCCCCAGCATTTT.

This clonotype was detected a few times. The gene calls are TRBV24-1 and TRBJ2-5; D uncertain. Germline V CDR1 and CDR2: KGHDR, SFDVKD. Deletions cut 4 bases from V and 5 bases from J, with 16 bases between. The CDR3 spans 15 residues. CDR3 in DNA: TGTGCCACCAGTGACCCCACTACCCTGAGGGAGACCCAGTACTTC. Translated: CATSDPTTLRETQYF.

The CDR3 region is CASSQDGATGELFF. Here the CDR3 DNA reads TGTGCCAGCAGCCAAGATGGGGCCACCGGGGAGCTGTTTTTT. The J gene is TRBJ2-2, the V gene TRBV4-2; perhaps TRBD1 as D (5 bases). Per germline, CDR1 LGHNA and CDR2 YNFKEQ. The V gene lost 0 bases and the J gene lost 4 bases, with 6 bases spanning the gap. The CDR3 extends over 14 amino acids.

This clonotype appeared a few times. The CDR3: CASSVDGGQYDEAFF. CDR3 sequence (DNA): TGTGCCAGCAGCGTAGATGGGGGGCAATACGATGAAGCTTTCTTT. V and J are TRBV9 and TRBJ1-1; D is perhaps TRBD1 (6 bases). Germline lookup yields CDR1 SGDLS and CDR2 YYNGEE. The CDR3 is made up of 15 amino acids. V was cut by 0 bases and J by 7 bases, with 16 bases left in between.

This clonotype was observed at least ten times. This chain connects TRBV5-1 to TRBJ2-4; D may be TRBD1 or TRBD2 (6 bases each). This CDR3 is built from 14 residues. Germline CDR1 is SGHRS and CDR2 is YFSETQ. Between the trimmed V and J ends, which lost 0 bases and 6 bases, there was a span of 10 bases. CDR3 region: CASSLGGAANIQYF. The CDR3 DNA reads TGCGCCAGCAGCTTGGGGGGGGCGGCAAACATTCAGTACTTC.

The chain combines TRBV19 with TRBJ2-1; TRBD2 might be the D (5 bases). The CDR3 is 15 amino acids. With 3 bases removed from V and 9 bases from J, the gap between germline ends came to 18 bases. Germline values: CDR1 LNHDA, CDR2 SQIVND (reference sequence). DNA for the CDR3: TGTGCCAGTAGTATCGGGTCGGGATGGTCGCGTGAGCAGTTCTTC. Its translation is CASSIGSGWSREQFF.

This clonotype was counted between two and nine times. V and J are TRBV19 and TRBJ2-5; no reliable D call. The V end lost 5 bases, the J end lost 3 bases, and 22 bases lay between the germline ends. The germline V gene encodes CDR1 LNHDA and CDR2 SQIVND (reference sequence). The CDR3 spans 17 residues. The CDR3 DNA is TGTGCCAGTAGTGAGCGTTACGCCGGGCCCGGAAAAGAGACCCAGTACTTC. Its protein is CASSERYAGPGKETQYF. The complete variable domain, with remaining parts taken from reference TRBV19 and TRBJ2-5, reads DGGITQSPKYLFRKEGQNVTLSCEQNLNHDAMYWYRQDPGQGLRLIYYSQIVNDFQKGDIAEGYSVSREKKESFPLTVTSAQKNPTAFYLCASSERYAGPGKETQYFGPGTRLLVL.

In its sample, this clonotype was seen a few times. The genes are TRBV4-3 and TRBJ2-6; weak D call: TRBD2 (6 bases). Germline values: CDR1 LGHNA, CDR2 YSLEER. The CDR3 contains 17 residues. Between the trimmed V and J ends, which lost 0 bases and 2 bases, there was a span of 11 bases. The DNA for the CDR3 is TGCGCCAGCAGCCAAGAGTATGGAGGGACTGGGGCCAACGTCCTGACTTTC. Translating gives CASSQEYGGTGANVLTF.

This clonotype was found a few times. The chain carries TRBV25-1 and TRBJ2-7; 12 bases map to TRBD1. This CDR3 has 14 amino acids. Per germline, CDR1 MGHDK and CDR2 SYGVNS. With V trimmed by 4 bases and J by 4 bases, 2 bases remained unmatched. The DNA for the CDR3 is TGTGCCAGCAGTGGGGACAGGGGGCATTACGAGCAGTACTTC. This encodes CASSGDRGHYEQYF.

CDR3: CSVEVQALAISSDEQFF. The CDR3 DNA sequence: TGCAGCGTTGAAGTTCAGGCACTAGCGATTTCATCCGATGAGCAGTTCTTC. The V and J genes are TRBV29-1 and TRBJ2-1; TRBD2 aligns across 7 bases. CDR1 SQVTM and CDR2 ANQGSEA come from the germline V gene. The CDR3 is made up of 17 amino acids. J was trimmed by 8 bases and V by 1 base; bases with no gene match: 17.

V is TRBV4-1 and J is TRBJ2-7, with D perhaps TRBD2 (5 bases). This CDR3 contains 16 residues. The V gene lost 4 bases and the J gene lost 6 bases, with 22 bases spanning the gap. Germline V gives CDR1 MGHRA, CDR2 YSYEKL. The CDR3 bases are TGCGCCAGCAGCCCCTCCAATAACCGCCCAGGAGGCGAGCAGTACTTC. It yields the protein CASSPSNNRPGGEQYF.

This clonotype was counted only a few times. V usage is TRBV12-3 or TRBV12-4 and J usage is TRBJ2-7; possible D gene TRBD2, 5 bases. V lost 6 bases, J lost 2 bases, and 14 bases lay in between. This CDR3 region has 14 residues. The CDR3 spells CASSRTPKTYEQYF. DNA for the CDR3: TGTGCCAGCAGCCGGACTCCCAAGACCTACGAGCAGTACTTC.

The J gene is TRBJ2-2, the V gene TRBV19, with 12 bases lining up with TRBD1. Germline-derived CDR1 and CDR2 are LNHDA and SQIVND (reference sequence). Unmatched junction bases numbered 7, after V lost 7 bases and J lost 4 bases. The length of the CDR3 is 16 residues. As DNA, the CDR3 is TGTGCCAGTAAGGGACAGGGGGCTCTTGCCACCGGGGAGCTGTTTTTT. Protein: CASKGQGALATGELFF.